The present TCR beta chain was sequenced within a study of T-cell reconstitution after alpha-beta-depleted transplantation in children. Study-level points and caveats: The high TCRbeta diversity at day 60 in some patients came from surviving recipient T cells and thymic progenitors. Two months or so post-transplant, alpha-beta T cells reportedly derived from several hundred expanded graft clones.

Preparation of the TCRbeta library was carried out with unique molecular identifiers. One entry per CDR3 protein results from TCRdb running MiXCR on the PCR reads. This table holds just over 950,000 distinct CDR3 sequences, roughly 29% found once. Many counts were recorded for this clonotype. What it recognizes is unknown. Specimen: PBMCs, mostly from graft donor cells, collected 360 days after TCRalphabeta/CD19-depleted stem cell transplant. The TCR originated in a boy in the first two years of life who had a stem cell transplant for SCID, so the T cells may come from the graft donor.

Written as DNA, the CDR3 is TGTGCCAGCAGTTTATCAGGGAATTACGGCTACACCTTC. Amino acids: CASSLSGNYGYTF. The chain uses TRBV28 and TRBJ1-2; maybe TRBD1 (5 bases). V was pared by 1 base and J by 8 bases, with 11 bases between. Germline CDR1 is MDHEN and CDR2 is SYDVKM. This CDR3 is built from 13 residues.